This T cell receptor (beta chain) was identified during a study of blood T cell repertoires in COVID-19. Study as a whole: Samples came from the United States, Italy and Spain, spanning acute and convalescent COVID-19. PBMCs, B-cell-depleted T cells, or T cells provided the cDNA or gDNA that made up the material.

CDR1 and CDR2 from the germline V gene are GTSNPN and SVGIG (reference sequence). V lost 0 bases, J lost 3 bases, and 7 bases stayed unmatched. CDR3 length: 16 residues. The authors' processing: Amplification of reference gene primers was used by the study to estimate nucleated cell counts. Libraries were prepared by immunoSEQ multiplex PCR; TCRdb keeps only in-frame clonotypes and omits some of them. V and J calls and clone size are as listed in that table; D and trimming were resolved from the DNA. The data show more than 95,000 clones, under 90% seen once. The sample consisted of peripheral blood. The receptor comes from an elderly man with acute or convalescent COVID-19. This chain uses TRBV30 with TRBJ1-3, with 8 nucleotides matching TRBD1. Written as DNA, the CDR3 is TGTGCCTGGAGTGTCAGGGGGCTAATTAGTGGAAACACCATATATTTT. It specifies CAWSVRGLISGNTIYF. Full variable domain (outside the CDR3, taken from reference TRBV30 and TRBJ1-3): SQTIHQWPATLVQPVGSPLSLECTVEGTSNPNLYWYRQAAGRGLQLLFYSVGIGQISSEVPQNLSASRPQDRQFILSSKKLLLSDSGFYLCAWSVRGLISGNTIYFGEGSWLTVV.